Listed below are T cell receptor beta chains from one sample, sequenced in a study of regulatory T cells in long-lasting Graves disease. One entry per CDR3 protein results from TCRdb running MiXCR on the multiplex PCR reads. The sample contains approximately 300,000 distinct CDR3 sequences, roughly 18% of which appear only once. Sequences were derived from peripheral blood mononuclear cells (PBMCs), sampled at new diagnosis, from a patient treated with antithyroid drugs. The receptor source for this set is a female donor with Graves disease. The CDR3 runs from the conserved cysteine through the conserved F or W. The D gene is left open where the match is weak. Clone size is given for some rows only: seen once, a few or many times, or a class if the clone is expanded.

>TRBJ2-1|TRBV7-8|many|TRBD2|20
CASSLDAGTSGSLAYNEQFF
TGTGCCAGCAGCTTAGACGCCGGGACTAGCGGGAGTCTCGCCTACAATGAGCAGTTCTTC
>TRBJ2-5|TRBV6-1|many|-|13
CASSQLVGETQYF
TGTGCCAGCAGCCAACTAGTAGGAGAGACCCAGTACTTC
>TRBJ2-3|TRBV27|many|-|16
CASSLEGTPSTDTQYF
TGTGCCAGCAGTTTAGAAGGGACGCCGAGCACAGATACGCAGTATTTT
>TRBJ2-7|TRBV27|many|TRBD1|14
CASSPRGQGYEQYF
TGTGCCAGCAGCCCACGGGGACAGGGCTACGAGCAGTACTTC
>TRBJ2-3|TRBV11-2|many|TRBD2|15
CASSFGGSSTDTQYF
TGTGCCAGCAGCTTCGGCGGGAGCAGCACAGATACGCAGTATTTT
>TRBJ2-6|TRBV6-2/TRBV6-3|-|-|16
CASSYSKGSGANVLTF
TGTGCCAGCAGTTACTCGAAGGGGTCTGGGGCCAACGTCCTGACTTTC
>TRBJ2-7|TRBV30|many|-|13
CAWSNGLTGEQYF
TGTGCCTGGAGTAATGGACTCACCGGTGAGCAGTACTTC
>TRBJ1-2|TRBV19|many|TRBD1|11
CASRTGPGYTF
TGTGCCAGTAGGACAGGGCCTGGCTACACCTTC
>TRBJ1-4|TRBV2|many|TRBD1|15
CASSRPGQGNEKLFF
TGTGCCAGCAGCCGACCGGGACAGGGTAATGAAAAACTGTTTTTT
>TRBJ1-4|TRBV5-1|many|TRBD1|18
CASSLATGVLTTNEKLFF
TGCGCCAGCAGCTTGGCAACAGGGGTTCTCACAACTAATGAAAAACTGTTTTTT
>TRBJ2-7|TRBV30|many|TRBD1|14
CAWSKDRFTYEQYF
TGTGCCTGGAGTAAGGACAGGTTTACCTACGAGCAGTACTTC
>TRBJ2-1|TRBV7-9|once|-|15
CASSFTLSLYNEQFF
TGTGCCAGCAGCTTCACACTTTCACTCTACAATGAGCAGTTCTTC
>TRBJ1-1|TRBV2|many|TRBD1|19
CASNLVFQGQAPGNTEAFF
TGTGCCAGCAATTTAGTTTTCCAGGGACAGGCCCCAGGGAACACTGAAGCTTTCTTT
>TRBJ2-5|TRBV6-9|-|-|14
CASSYLGAGETQYF
TGTGCCAGCAGTTACTTAGGGGCGGGAGAGACCCAGTACTTC
>TRBJ1-1|TRBV7-9|many|-|17
CASSSPPGVRLNTEAFF
TGTGCCAGCAGCTCCCCACCAGGGGTCAGATTGAACACTGAAGCTTTCTTT
>TRBJ2-1|TRBV12-5|many|TRBD1|17
CASGLVLGQGSYNEQFF
TGTGCTAGTGGTTTGGTACTTGGACAGGGGTCCTACAATGAGCAGTTCTTC
>TRBJ2-5|TRBV12-3/TRBV12-4|many|-|15
CASSLAAGPSETQYF
TGTGCCAGCAGTTTAGCTGCCGGGCCGAGCGAGACCCAGTACTTC
>TRBJ2-7|TRBV6-1|few|TRBD1|15
CASSKVTGGPYEQYF
TGTGCCAGCAGCAAGGTGACAGGGGGCCCCTACGAGCAGTACTTC
>TRBJ2-2|TRBV24-1|many|-|16
CATSDLTGGGTGELFF
TGTGCCACCAGTGATTTGACGGGGGGCGGCACCGGGGAGCTGTTTTTT
>TRBJ2-2|TRBV12-5|many|-|16
CASGLGGGIYTGELFF
TGTGCTAGTGGCCTGGGGGGCGGGATTTATACCGGGGAGCTGTTTTTT
>TRBJ1-1|TRBV5-1|few|TRBD1|16
CASSSSGTGSNTEALF
TGCGCCAGCAGCTCCTCCGGGACAGGCTCGAACACTGAAGCTCTCTTT
>TRBJ2-3|TRBV11-2|many|TRBD2|16
CASSSGLAGSTDTQYF
TGTGCCAGCAGCTCCGGACTAGCGGGAAGCACAGATACGCAGTATTTT
>TRBJ2-1|TRBV2|many|-|12
CASRSGHNEQFF
TGTGCCAGCAGGTCTGGACACAATGAGCAGTTCTTC
>TRBJ2-5|TRBV12-3/TRBV12-4|many|TRBD1|14
CASSPGTGAETQYF
TGTGCCAGCAGTCCGGGGACAGGGGCAGAGACCCAGTACTTC
>TRBJ1-2|TRBV28|many|-|14
CASSLGRGDYGYTF
TGTGCCAGCAGTTTAGGGCGAGGGGACTATGGCTACACCTTC
>TRBJ1-1|TRBV6-1|-|-|16
CASRLTGIVDTTEAFF
TGTGCCAGCAGACTCACCGGGATCGTCGATACCACTGAAGCTTTCTTT
>TRBJ2-5|TRBV12-3/TRBV12-4|many|-|15
CASSPPSMTQETQYF
TGTGCCAGCAGTCCCCCCTCCATGACACAAGAGACCCAGTACTTC
>TRBJ2-7|TRBV18|many|TRBD2|14
CASSLGLVGYEQYF
TGTGCCAGCTCACTTGGACTAGTGGGCTACGAGCAGTACTTC
>TRBJ2-7|TRBV19|many|-|16
CASSRTHRTRGGEQYF
TGTGCCAGTAGCCGTACCCACAGAACGCGGGGAGGCGAGCAGTACTTC
>TRBJ1-5|TRBV9|many|-|15
CASSVGQYSNQPQHF
TGTGCCAGCAGCGTAGGGCAGTATAGCAATCAGCCCCAGCATTTT
>TRBJ1-1|TRBV12-3/TRBV12-4|few|TRBD1|17
CASSYRDRGVRYTEAFF
TGTGCCAGCAGTTACCGGGACAGGGGAGTGAGGTACACTGAAGCTTTCTTT
>TRBJ2-1|TRBV3-1|many|-|14
CASSQRHSYNEQFF
TGTGCCAGCAGCCAACGTCACTCCTACAATGAGCAGTTCTTC
>TRBJ2-7|TRBV5-1|many|-|17
CASSLFSRDRSSYEQYF
TGCGCCAGCAGCTTGTTCTCCCGGGACCGAAGCTCCTACGAGCAGTACTTC
>TRBJ2-1|TRBV6-1|few|TRBD1|14
CASTNTGAYNEQFF
TGTGCCAGCACAAATACAGGGGCCTACAATGAGCAGTTCTTC
>TRBJ2-2|TRBV7-2|many|-|10
CASSFGELFF
TGTGCCAGCAGCTTCGGGGAGCTGTTTTTT
>TRBJ2-7|TRBV5-1|many|-|15
CASSLVMGGSGEQYF
TGCGCCAGCAGCTTGGTGATGGGGGGATCGGGCGAGCAGTACTTC
>TRBJ2-3|TRBV11-1|many|-|14
CASSPLPDSDTQYF
TGTGCCAGCAGCCCCCTGCCGGATTCAGATACGCAGTATTTT
>TRBJ2-5|TRBV2|many|-|16
CASSEYIGGKGETQYF
TGTGCCAGCAGTGAATATATCGGGGGCAAGGGAGAGACCCAGTACTTC
>TRBJ1-3|TRBV7-2|-|-|15
CASSLLASKGNTIYF
TGTGCCAGCAGCTTATTGGCGAGTAAGGGAAACACCATATATTTT
>TRBJ2-2|TRBV11-1|-|TRBD1|14
CASSIWTGAGELFF
TGTGCCAGCAGCATTTGGACAGGGGCTGGGGAGCTGTTTTTT
>TRBJ1-2|TRBV19|many|-|15
CASSSLQQGNYGYTF
TGTGCCAGTAGTTCCCTACAGCAAGGTAACTATGGCTACACCTTC
>TRBJ1-1|TRBV19|many|TRBD1|17
CASSKSPETGVHTEAFF
TGTGCCAGTAGCAAATCACCCGAAACAGGGGTTCACACTGAAGCTTTCTTT
>TRBJ2-7|TRBV4-1|-|-|16
CASSQEKAGRTYEQYF
TGCGCCAGCAGCCAAGAAAAGGCGGGGAGGACCTACGAGCAGTACTTC